Detailed here is one T cell receptor beta chain. Its recognized antigen is unknown. Base qualities are not at hand, and no much larger clone is one base apart. This sample is part of a study of human CD4 T cells and Enterobacteriaceae (TCRdb year 2020). Looking up the germline V gene yields CDR1 SGHTA and CDR2 FQGNSA. The CDR3 numbers 16 residues from cysteine through phenylalanine. The CDR3 DNA has 48 bases and is translated from base 1. V has 2 bases trimmed and J has 4 bases trimmed; junction bases matching no gene number 1. The study at large found these results: The reactivity of ex vivo clonotypes was inferred solely through the matching of nucleotide sequences to CFSE-low cultures from the same donors. In ex vivo samples, clonotypes with broad cross-reactivity seemed more expanded than specific clonotypes, as 11 of 19 and about 60% of the roughly 34 fell within the top 5%.

Memory CD4+ T cells, defined as all CD4+ cells except CD45RA+CCR7+CD95- naive cells, were FACS-sorted on a FACSAria III to over 95% purity. Blood from healthy donors was obtained from blood donation centers in Switzerland. Positive selection with CD4 and CD14 magnetic microbeads was used to enrich total CD4+ T cells and monocytes. CD8+, CD14+, CD16+, CD56+, CD19+ and CD25-bright cells were excluded prior to sorting. To assess in vivo expansion of bacteria-reactive clonotypes, total memory CD4+ T cells from two blood donors were sequenced directly ex vivo. Ficoll-Paque Plus was used to isolate peripheral blood mononuclear cells from donor blood. Deep-level sequencing, with a detection sensitivity of one cell in 200,000, was applied to the ex vivo total memory CD4+ samples. The QIAamp DNA Micro Kit was used to extract genomic DNA from cell pellets, and spectrophotometry was used to check the quantity and purity of the genomic DNA. The immunoSEQ multiplex PCR assay was used to amplify the TCR Vbeta CDR3 regions. Amplicons were sequenced on the Illumina HiSeq platform. Each retrieved sequence was 87 nucleotides long and included the CDR3 region. As for the original processing: A clonotype was defined as a unique productive TCR Vbeta nucleotide sequence, quantified by productive template frequency from ImmunoSEQ Analyzer V3.0. A threshold at the top 5th percentile of each frequency-ranked repertoire was used to define expanded clonotypes. The R package fossil was used to compute repertoire overlap as Chao-Jaccard, and the R package MASS was used to visualize the overlap by nonmetric multidimensional scaling. Sourced from immuneACCESS, this table was stored by TCRdb with only in-frame sequences that have V and J called. A share of the clones is absent; for the studies checked, an unresolved V gene accounts for under half, and the remainder has no known explanation. The DNA was the basis for D and trimming; V, J and clone size are from that table. Recorded for this sample are roughly 30,000 clones; around four fifths of them occurred a single time. The ten top clones hold around 1.5% of the sample.

This sequence uses TRBV7-2 and TRBJ2-2, with 13 central nucleotides matching TRBD2. The specimen was memory CD4+ T cells from blood. The cell subset or site label, read with the paper, signifies: total memory CD4 T cells sorted directly ex vivo, unstimulated. This TCR was recovered from a human donor in good health. The sequenced DNA: TGTGCCAGCAGCTTAACTAGCGGGAGGGTCACCGGGGAGCTGTTTTTT. Its amino acids are CASSLTSGRVTGELFF.